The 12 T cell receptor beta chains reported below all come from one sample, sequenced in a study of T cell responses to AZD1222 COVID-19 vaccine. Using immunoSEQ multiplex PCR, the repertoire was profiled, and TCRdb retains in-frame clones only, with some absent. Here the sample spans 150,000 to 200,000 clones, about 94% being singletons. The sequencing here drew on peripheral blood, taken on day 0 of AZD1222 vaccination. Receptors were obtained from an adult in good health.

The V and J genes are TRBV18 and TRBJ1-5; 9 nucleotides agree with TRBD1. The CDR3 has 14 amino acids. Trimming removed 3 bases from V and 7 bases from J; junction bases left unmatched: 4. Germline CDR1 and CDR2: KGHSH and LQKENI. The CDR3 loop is CASSPRTGDQPQHF. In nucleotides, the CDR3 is TGTGCCAGCTCACCCCGGACAGGGGACCAGCCCCAGCATTTT.

The CDR3 DNA reads TGTGCCAGCAGTTTGATAGGGACGGGGAACACTGAAGCTTTCTTT. Translating it yields CASSLIGTGNTEAFF. The chain couples TRBV27 to TRBJ1-1, with D perhaps matching TRBD1 (5 bases). This CDR3 region has 15 residues. Germline V CDR1 and CDR2: MNHEY, SMNVEV (reference sequence). The V end lost 3 bases, the J end lost 1 base, and 12 bases lay between the germline ends.

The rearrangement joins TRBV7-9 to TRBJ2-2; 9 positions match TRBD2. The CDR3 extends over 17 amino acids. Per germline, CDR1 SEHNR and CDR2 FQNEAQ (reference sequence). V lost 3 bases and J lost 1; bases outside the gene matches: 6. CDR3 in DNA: TGTGCCAGCAGCTTTGGGACTAGCTTGATGAACACCGGGGAGCTGTTTTTT. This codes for CASSFGTSLMNTGELFF.

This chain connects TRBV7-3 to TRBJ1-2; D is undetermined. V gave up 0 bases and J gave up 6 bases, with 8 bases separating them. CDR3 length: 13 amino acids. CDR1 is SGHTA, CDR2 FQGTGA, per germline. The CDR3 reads CASSLTPGDGYTF. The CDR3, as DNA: TGTGCCAGCAGCTTAACGCCCGGGGATGGCTACACCTTC.

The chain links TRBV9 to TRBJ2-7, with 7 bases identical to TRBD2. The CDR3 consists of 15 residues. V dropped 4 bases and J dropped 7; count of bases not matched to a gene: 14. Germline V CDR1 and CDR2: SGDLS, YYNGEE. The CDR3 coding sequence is TGTGCCAGCAGCCCACAGACTAGCAACGGGGGGGAGCAGTACTTC. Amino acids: CASSPQTSNGGEQYF. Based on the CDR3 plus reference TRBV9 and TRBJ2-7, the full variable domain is DSGVTQTPKHLITATGQRVTLRCSPRSGDLSVYWYQQSLDQGLQFLIQYYNGEERAKGNILERFSAQQFPDLHSELNLSSLELGDSALYFCASSPQTSNGGEQYFGPGTRLTVT.

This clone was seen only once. CDR3 loop: CASYRGAENTEAFF. The CDR3 region has the DNA TGTGCCAGCTATAGAGGGGCAGAGAACACTGAAGCTTTCTTT. This sequence joins TRBV28 and TRBJ1-1; a weak D match, TRBD1 (5 bases). CDR1 MDHEN and CDR2 SYDVKM come from the germline V gene. This CDR3 comprises 14 residues. The V and J ends lost 8 bases and 1 base respectively, with 14 bases between them.

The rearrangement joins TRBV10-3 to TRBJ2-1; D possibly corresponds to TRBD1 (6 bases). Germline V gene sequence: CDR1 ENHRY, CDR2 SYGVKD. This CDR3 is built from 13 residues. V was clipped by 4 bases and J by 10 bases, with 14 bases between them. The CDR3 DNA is TGTGCCATCAGTGGCGACACCAGGGGAGAGCAGTTCTTC. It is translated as CAISGDTRGEQFF.

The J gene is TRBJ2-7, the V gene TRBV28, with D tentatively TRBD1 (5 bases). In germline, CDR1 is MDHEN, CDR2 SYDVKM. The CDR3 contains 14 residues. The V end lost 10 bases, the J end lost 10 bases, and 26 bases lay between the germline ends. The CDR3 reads CAITPRQGNVGQYF. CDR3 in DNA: TGTGCCATTACGCCCCGGCAGGGAAATGTCGGACAGTACTTC.

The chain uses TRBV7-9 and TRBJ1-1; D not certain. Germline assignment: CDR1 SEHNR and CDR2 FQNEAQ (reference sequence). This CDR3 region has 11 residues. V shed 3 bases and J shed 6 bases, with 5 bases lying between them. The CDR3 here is CASSLGSEAFF. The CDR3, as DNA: TGTGCCAGCAGCTTGGGATCTGAAGCTTTCTTT.

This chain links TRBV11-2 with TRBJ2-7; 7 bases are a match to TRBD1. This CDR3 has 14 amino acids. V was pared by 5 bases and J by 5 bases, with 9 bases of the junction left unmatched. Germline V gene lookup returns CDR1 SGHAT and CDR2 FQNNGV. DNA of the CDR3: TGTGCCAGCAGCGCGACACAGGGGTCGAACGAGCAGTACTTC. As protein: CASSATQGSNEQYF.

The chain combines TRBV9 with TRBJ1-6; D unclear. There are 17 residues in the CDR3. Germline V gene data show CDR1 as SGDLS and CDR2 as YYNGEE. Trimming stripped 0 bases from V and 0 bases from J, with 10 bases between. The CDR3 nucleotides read TGTGCCAGCAGCGTAGCGGCTGGGAGCTCCTATAATTCACCCCTCCACTTT. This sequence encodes CASSVAAGSSYNSPLHF.

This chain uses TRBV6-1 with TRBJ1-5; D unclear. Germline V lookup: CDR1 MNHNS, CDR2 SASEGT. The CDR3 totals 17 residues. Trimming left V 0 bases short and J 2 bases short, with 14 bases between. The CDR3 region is CASSEAWMRAGNQPQHF. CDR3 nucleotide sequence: TGTGCCAGCAGTGAAGCTTGGATGAGGGCCGGCAATCAGCCCCAGCATTTT.